This TCR beta chain was sequenced in a study of identifying expanded T cells in peripheral blood. Whole-study results and caveats: About 1.2 clones differed between technical replicates, versus approximately 16 and 19 over time. Clone count variance between approximately two-week samples rose with total template count.

Note on this clone: What it recognizes is unknown.

Trimming took 5 bases from V and 4 from J; bases not matched to a gene: 8. The germline V gene encodes CDR1 SGHNT and CDR2 YENEEA. The CDR3 is made up of 16 amino acids. Measured with immunoSEQ multiplex PCR; TCRdb has only the in-frame clones, and not every one. This sample has roughly 86,000 clones; approximately 85% occur once, and the top ten carry 4.5%. During the collection period, no donor immune events like infections were recorded. The TCR comes from a person between 18 and 75 years old in good health. The chain uses TRBV11-3 and TRBJ2-1, with TRBD1 matching over 10 bases. The sample comprised blood. CDR3: CASSPGTGVGYNEQFF. In DNA form, the CDR3 reads TGTGCCAGCAGCCCTGGGACAGGGGTCGGATACAATGAGCAGTTCTTC.